Described below is a single T cell receptor (beta chain) sequence and its context. This clonotype has at least ten counts. Its antigen remains undetermined. Base qualities were left out, and no much larger clone turns up one base away. This sample is drawn from a study of T-cell memory formation after mild COVID-19 (dated by TCRdb to the early 2020s). About the investigation overall: TCR sequence clusters from the two donors were largely donor specific. Two young, previously healthy adult volunteers, one female and one male, were included in the cohort. T-cell clones expanding and contracting after mild COVID-19 in a couple of donors were tracked by longitudinal TCRalpha and TCRbeta repertoire sequencing.

The germline V gene supplies CDR1 SGHRS and CDR2 YFSETQ. Deletion took 4 bases off V and 5 bases off J, with a span of 13 bases between the germline ends. The CDR3 numbers 14 residues from cysteine through phenylalanine. Of the read, only the CDR3 DNA is kept; its 42 bases are in frame from base 1. PBMCs were isolated by Ficoll-Paque density gradient centrifugation. The instrument given in TCRdb is Illumina NovaSeq 6000. cDNA libraries for TCRalpha and TCRbeta were prepared by 5'RACE using constant-segment primers, with sample barcodes and unique molecular identifiers added. Trizol reagent was used to extract RNA from every sample. The libraries were amplified in two PCR steps, and the second step added a second sample barcode and Illumina TruSeq adapters. Libraries were sequenced on an Illumina NovaSeq with 2 x 150 bp paired-end reads. In the original analysis: The reads were demultiplexed and collapsed into UMI-guided consensus sequences using migec v1.2.7. Using mixcr v2.1.11, UMI consensuses were aligned to TRA and TRB V and J templates and then assembled into clonotypes. Clonotypes were classified as expanded or contracted when called significant by both edgeR and NoisET, with noise models trained on biological replicates. For edgeR calls, the thresholds were a false discovery rate-adjusted p below 0.01 and a log2 fold-change of 1. As an exploratory analysis of dynamics, PCA with hierarchical clustering was applied to max-normalized trajectories of the 1000 most abundant clonotypes. Each responding clone was given a CD4 or CD8 phenotype based on the CD4+ and CD8+ repertoires, which had been sequenced separately. TCRdb trimmed public reads at Q25 via fastp, called clones via MiXCR and kept in-frame beta chains. Entries that share a CDR3 protein sequence are merged under the most common genes and DNA. Clone size and V and J calls follow TCRdb, not the original study. This sample is represented by under 300,000 distinct CDR3 sequences; 7.5% to 9.5% of them were singletons. The ten largest clones represent approximately 23% of the sample.

Overall study results and their limits: The second-wave clones that peaked on day 37 were not confirmed to be SARS-CoV-2 specific. Clones that contracted from day 15 to 85 showed balanced CD4/CD8 phenotypes, whereas a second wave of clones that expanded from day 15 to 37 leaned towards CD4+. Only two mild cases were covered by the study, and larger cohorts that include severe cases with pre-infection samples were considered necessary. Contracting CD4+ clones turned up mainly in the CM and EM memory subsets, whereas EMRA was where CD8+ clones were enriched. Some responding clones were detected in pre-infection memory, suggesting pre-existing cross-reactive memory T cells joined the SARS-CoV-2 response.

The TCR comes from a man aged 18 to 30 who had mild COVID-19 (a few samples of this study predate the infection). The sample titles of this study are shuffled in the database, so cell type and time point are left out; the donor was told from shared clones. The chain links TRBV5-1 with TRBJ1-5; D gene: possibly TRBD1, on 5 matching bases. Sequencing used PBMCs or a T cell subset sorted from them (not recorded which). The DNA is TGCGCCAGCAGCCCGGGGACTGCTGATCAGCCCCAGCATTTT. Its translation reads: CASSPGTADQPQHF.